This T cell receptor (beta chain) comes out of a study of CD8+CD57+ T cells in acquired aplastic anemia. The template used for profiling TCR beta VDJ and CDR3 was genomic DNA. TCRdb re-called the reads through MiXCR, storing one row per CDR3 protein. The sample lists 200,000 or so distinct CDR3 sequences, 64% seen once, with roughly 46% in the top ten. There are 12 residues in the CDR3. The V and J ends lost 4 bases and 6 bases respectively, with 10 bases between them. Per the germline V gene, CDR1 is MNHNS and CDR2 is SASEGT. The sequence derives from a human donor with severe aplastic anemia or a healthy control (not recorded which). The specimen sequenced was sorted CD4+, CD8+, or CD8+CD57+ T cells (not recorded which) from PBMCs. The chain links TRBV6-1 to TRBJ2-7; D not resolved. The CDR3: CASSGLRVEQYF. The CDR3 DNA is TGTGCCAGCAGTGGGCTTCGGGTCGAGCAGTACTTC.